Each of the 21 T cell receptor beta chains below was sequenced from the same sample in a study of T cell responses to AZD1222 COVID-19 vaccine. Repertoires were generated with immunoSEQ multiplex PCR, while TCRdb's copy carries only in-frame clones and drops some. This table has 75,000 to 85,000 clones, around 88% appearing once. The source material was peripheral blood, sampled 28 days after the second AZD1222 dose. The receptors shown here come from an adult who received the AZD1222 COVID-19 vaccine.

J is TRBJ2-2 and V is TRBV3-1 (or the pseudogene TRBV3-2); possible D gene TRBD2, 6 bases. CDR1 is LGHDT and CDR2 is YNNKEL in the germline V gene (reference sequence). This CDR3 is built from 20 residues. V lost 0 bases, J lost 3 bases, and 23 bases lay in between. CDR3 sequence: CASSQDIRALGGSYTGELFF. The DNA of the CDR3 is TGTGCCAGCAGCCAAGATATTAGGGCCCTCGGGGGATCGTACACCGGGGAGCTGTTTTTT.

The CDR3: CASSGRSSRAGELFF. The CDR3 bases are TGTGCCAGCAGCGGAAGAAGCTCAAGGGCCGGGGAGCTGTTTTTT. The chain employs TRBV7-2 and TRBJ2-2, with D uncertain. Germline-derived CDR1 and CDR2 are SGHTA and FQGNSA. This CDR3 contains 15 residues. V lost 5 bases, J lost 6 bases, and 16 bases lay in between.

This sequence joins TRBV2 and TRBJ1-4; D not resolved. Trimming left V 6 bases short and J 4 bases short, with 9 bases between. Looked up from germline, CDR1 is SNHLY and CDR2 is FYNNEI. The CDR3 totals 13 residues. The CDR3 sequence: CASRRGINEKLFF. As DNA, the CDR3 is TGTGCCAGCAGACGGGGTATTAATGAAAAACTGTTTTTT.

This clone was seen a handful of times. As DNA, the CDR3 is TGTGCCAGCAGTTTCGCGGGGATTTCCACAGATACGCAGTATTTT. Its protein is CASSFAGISTDTQYF. The chain is built from TRBV28 and TRBJ2-3; tentatively, D is TRBD2 (6 bases). Germline loops: CDR1 MDHEN, CDR2 SYDVKM. This CDR3 spans 15 amino acids. V lost 3 bases and J lost 2, with 12 bases in between.

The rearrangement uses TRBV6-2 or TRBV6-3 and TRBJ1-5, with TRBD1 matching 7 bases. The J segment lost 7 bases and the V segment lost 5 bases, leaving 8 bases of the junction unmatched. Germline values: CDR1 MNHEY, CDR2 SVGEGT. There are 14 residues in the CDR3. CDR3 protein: CASSEGAIRQPQHF. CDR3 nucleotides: TGTGCCAGCAGTGAGGGGGCTATAAGACAGCCCCAGCATTTT.

CDR3 in amino acids: CASSSRTGRIQYF. CDR3 sequence (DNA): TGTGCCAGCAGCTCACGGACAGGGAGGATCCAGTACTTC. The chain couples TRBV13 to TRBJ2-7; the match to TRBD1 covers 8 bases. J was trimmed by 10 bases and V by 4 bases; bases with no gene match: 9. The germline gives CDR1 PRHDT, CDR2 FYEKMQ (reference sequence). This CDR3 is 13 amino acids long. The variable domain in full, with the rest retrieved from reference TRBV13 and TRBJ2-7, is AAGVIQSPRHLIKEKRETATLKCYPIPRHDTVYWYQQGPGQDPQFLISFYEKMQSDKGSIPDRFSAQQFSDYHSELNMSSLELGDSALYFCASSSRTGRIQYFGPGTRLTVT.

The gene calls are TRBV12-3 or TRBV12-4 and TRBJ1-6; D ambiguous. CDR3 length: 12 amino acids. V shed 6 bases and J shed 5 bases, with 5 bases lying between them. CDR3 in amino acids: CASRVHNSPLHF. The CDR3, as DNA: TGTGCCAGCAGGGTCCATAATTCACCCCTCCACTTT.

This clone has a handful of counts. The CDR3 coding sequence is TGCAGCGTTGTCCAAGGTGGGGGAACTGAAGCTTTCTTT. Translation gives CSVVQGGGTEAFF. The J gene is TRBJ1-1, the V gene TRBV29-1, with D possibly TRBD1 on 5 matching bases. The CDR3 consists of 13 residues. V lost 4 bases and J lost 5, with 14 bases in between. CDR1 and CDR2 (germline): SQVTM, ANQGSEA.

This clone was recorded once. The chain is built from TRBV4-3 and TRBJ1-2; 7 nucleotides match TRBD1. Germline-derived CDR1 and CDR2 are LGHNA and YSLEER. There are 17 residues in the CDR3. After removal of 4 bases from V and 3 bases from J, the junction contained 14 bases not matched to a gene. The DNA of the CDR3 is TGCGCCAGCAGCCCTCAAAGTTCGGGCAGGGGGGACTATGGCTACACCTTC. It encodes CASSPQSSGRGDYGYTF.

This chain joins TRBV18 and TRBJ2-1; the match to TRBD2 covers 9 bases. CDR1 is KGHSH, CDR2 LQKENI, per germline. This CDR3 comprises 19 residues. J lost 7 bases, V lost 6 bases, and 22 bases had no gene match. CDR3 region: CASSLSYSGGRASPNEQFF. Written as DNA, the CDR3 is TGTGCCAGCTCGCTATCATATAGCGGGGGTAGGGCTTCACCTAATGAGCAGTTCTTC.

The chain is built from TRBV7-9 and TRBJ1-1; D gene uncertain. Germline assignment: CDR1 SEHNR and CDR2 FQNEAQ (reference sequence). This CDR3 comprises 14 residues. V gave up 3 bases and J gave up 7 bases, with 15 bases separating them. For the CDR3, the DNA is TGTGCCAGCAGCTTGGCCCGCACCAAGGGTGAAGCTTTCTTT. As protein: CASSLARTKGEAFF.

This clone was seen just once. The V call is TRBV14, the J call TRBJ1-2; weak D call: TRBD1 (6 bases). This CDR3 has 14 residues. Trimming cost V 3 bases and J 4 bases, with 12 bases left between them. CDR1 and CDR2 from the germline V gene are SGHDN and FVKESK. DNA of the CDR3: TGTGCCAGCAGCCAGAGGGACACCTCCTATGGCTACACCTTC. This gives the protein CASSQRDTSYGYTF.

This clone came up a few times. CDR3 in DNA: TGTGCCAGCAGTGACTCGTTCGGGACAAGTCAAGAGACCCAGTACTTC. Protein product: CASSDSFGTSQETQYF. The V call is TRBV2, the J call TRBJ2-5, with D perhaps TRBD1 (6 bases). The germline gives CDR1 SNHLY, CDR2 FYNNEI. V was pared by 3 bases and J by 2 bases, with 16 bases between. This CDR3 is 16 amino acids long. The full variable domain, rest sourced from reference TRBV2 and TRBJ2-5, is EPEVTQTPSHQVTQMGQEVILRCVPISNHLYFYWYRQILGQKVEFLVSFYNNEISEKSEIFDDQFSVERPDGSNFTLKIRSTKLEDSAMYFCASSDSFGTSQETQYFGPGTRLLVL.

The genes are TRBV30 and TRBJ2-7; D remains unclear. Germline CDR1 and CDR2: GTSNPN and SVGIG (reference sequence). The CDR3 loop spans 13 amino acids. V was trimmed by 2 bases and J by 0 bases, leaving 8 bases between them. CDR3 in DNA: TGTGCCTGGAGTCCCCCATCCTCCTACGAGCAGTACTTC. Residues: CAWSPPSSYEQYF.

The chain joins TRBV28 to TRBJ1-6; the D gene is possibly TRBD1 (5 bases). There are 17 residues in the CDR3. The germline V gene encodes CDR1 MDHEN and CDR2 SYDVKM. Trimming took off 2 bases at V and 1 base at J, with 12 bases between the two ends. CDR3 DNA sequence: TGTGCCAGCAGTTTAGGTTTGGGGGGATCCTATAATTCACCCCTCCACTTT. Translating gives CASSLGLGGSYNSPLHF. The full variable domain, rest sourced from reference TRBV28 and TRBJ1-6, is DVKVTQSSRYLVKRTGEKVFLECVQDMDHENMFWYRQDPGLGLRLIYFSYDVKMKEKGDIPEGYSVSREKKERFSLILESASTNQTSMYLCASSLGLGGSYNSPLHFGNGTRLTVT.

The CDR3 reads CASSLSDGYEQYF. The DNA for the CDR3 is TGTGCCAGCAGCTTATCAGACGGCTACGAGCAGTACTTC. The genes are TRBV7-3 and TRBJ2-7; no definite D call. The CDR3 runs to 13 residues. V dropped 2 bases and J dropped 3 bases, with 8 bases sitting between them. Germline lookup yields CDR1 SGHTA and CDR2 FQGTGA.

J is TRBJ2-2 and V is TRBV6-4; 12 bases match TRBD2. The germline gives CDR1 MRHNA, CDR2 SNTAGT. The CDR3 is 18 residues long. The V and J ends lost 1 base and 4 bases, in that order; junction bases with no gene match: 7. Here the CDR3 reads CASSDFPSGGASTGELFF. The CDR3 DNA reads TGTGCCAGCAGTGACTTTCCTAGCGGGGGGGCGAGCACCGGGGAGCTGTTTTTT.

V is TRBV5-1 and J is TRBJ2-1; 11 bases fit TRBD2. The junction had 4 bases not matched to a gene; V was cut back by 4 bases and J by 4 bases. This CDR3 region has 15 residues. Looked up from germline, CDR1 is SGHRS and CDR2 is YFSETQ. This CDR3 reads CASSPTSGGYNEQFF. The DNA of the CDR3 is TGCGCCAGCAGCCCAACTAGCGGGGGATACAATGAGCAGTTCTTC.

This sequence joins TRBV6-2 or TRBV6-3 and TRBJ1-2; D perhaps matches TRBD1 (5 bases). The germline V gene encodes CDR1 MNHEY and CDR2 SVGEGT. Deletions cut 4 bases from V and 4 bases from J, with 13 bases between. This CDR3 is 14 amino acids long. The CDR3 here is CASSSGDGLYGYTF. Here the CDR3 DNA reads TGTGCCAGCAGTTCGGGGGACGGGCTCTATGGCTACACCTTC.

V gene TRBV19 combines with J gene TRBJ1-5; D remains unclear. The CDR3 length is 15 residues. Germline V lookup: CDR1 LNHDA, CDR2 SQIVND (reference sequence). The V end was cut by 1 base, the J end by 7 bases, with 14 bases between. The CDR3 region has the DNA TGTGCCAGTAGTATAGGACCCACAACGACACAGCCCCAGCATTTT. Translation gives CASSIGPTTTQPQHF.

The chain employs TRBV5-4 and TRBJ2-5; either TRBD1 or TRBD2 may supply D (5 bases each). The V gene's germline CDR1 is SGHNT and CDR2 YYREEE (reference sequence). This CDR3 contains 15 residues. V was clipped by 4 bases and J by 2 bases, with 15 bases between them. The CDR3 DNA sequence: TGTGCCAGCAGCCCGACGGGACGGCGGCAAGAGACCCAGTACTTC. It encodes CASSPTGRRQETQYF.